This T cell receptor beta chain is from a study of OX40 agonist ivuxolimab in advanced cancers. Germline values: CDR1 KGHSH, CDR2 LQKENI. The V end lost 3 bases, the J end lost 0 bases, and 12 bases lay between the germline ends. The CDR3 totals 16 residues. This table comes from immunoSEQ multiplex PCR, and its TCRdb copy is limited to in-frame clones, with some not included. The sample holds 40,000 to 45,000 clones, 80% seen once. This chain connects TRBV18 to TRBJ1-5; D is uncertain. This receptor was taken from an adult with an advanced solid tumor such as melanoma, head and neck, liver or kidney cancer. The input for sequencing was CD4+ or CD8+ T cells sorted from blood, taken in a trial of the OX40 agonist ivuxolimab. CDR3 sequence (DNA): TGTGCCAGCTCACCTTCGGGCCCCAATAGCAATCAGCCCCAGCATTTT. Residues: CASSPSGPNSNQPQHF.